This T cell receptor beta chain was recovered during a study of Ad26.COV2.S vaccination and SARS-CoV-2 variants. Study as a whole: Donor had been placed in the Ad26.COV2.S arm of the COV1001 trial. Study observations and caveats: Recipients of vaccine and of placebo showed similar breadth of their non-spike TCR repertoires. It is possible that the TCR breadth and depth analyses underestimated the total T cell responses.

Germline V gene sequence: CDR1 MDHEN, CDR2 SYDVKM. This CDR3 region has 15 residues. The germline V and J ends were trimmed by 7 bases and 2 bases, with 17 bases remaining between them. Note on this clone: The antigen remains unidentified.

Indicated treatment: roughly 18 received Ad26.COV2.S at low or high dose, single or two shots; about 5 received placebo; per-sample allocation not given. Following the first vaccine or placebo injection, samples were taken on day 63. Assay used: immunoSEQ multiplex PCR; TCRdb lists only in-frame clones, some missing. The table includes hundreds of thousands of clones, around nine tenths detected once. Sequenced here: peripheral blood, sampled in a trial of Ad26.COV2.S vaccine versus placebo. This clonotype was sampled from a person aged 18 to 59 who received the Ad26.COV2.S COVID-19 vaccine or a placebo. This chain connects TRBV28 to TRBJ2-5; D tentatively reads TRBD1 or TRBD2 (6 bases each). The DNA for the CDR3 is TGTGCCAGCACCTCGTCGGGGGCGGATCAAGAGACCCAGTACTTC. Protein sequence: CASTSSGADQETQYF.